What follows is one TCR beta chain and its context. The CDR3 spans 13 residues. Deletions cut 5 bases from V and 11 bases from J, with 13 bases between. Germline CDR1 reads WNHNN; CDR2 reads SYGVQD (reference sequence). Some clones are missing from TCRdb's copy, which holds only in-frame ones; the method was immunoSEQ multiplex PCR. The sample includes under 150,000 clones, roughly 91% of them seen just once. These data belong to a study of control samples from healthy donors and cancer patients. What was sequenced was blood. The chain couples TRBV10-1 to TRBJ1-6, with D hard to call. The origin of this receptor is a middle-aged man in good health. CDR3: CASSPDRFAPLHF. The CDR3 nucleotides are TGCGCCAGCAGTCCCGACCGGTTTGCACCCCTCCACTTT.